These 29 T cell receptor beta chains originate from one sample sequenced in a study of cytomegalovirus exposure and HLA in healthy donors. PCR amplification relied on 60 Vbeta primers (plus 13 Jbeta primers). The method was immunoSEQ multiplex PCR; TCRdb's version includes in-frame clones alone and lacks a portion of them. The sample yields more than 150,000 clones, around four fifths seen once. Input material: PBMCs. The receptors originated from a man in his fifties or sixties in good health and CMV-seronegative.

The chain carries TRBV4-3 and TRBJ2-7; no reliable D call. V lost 0 bases, J lost 0 bases, and 12 bases lay in between. There are 16 residues in the CDR3. Per the germline V gene, CDR1 is LGHNA and CDR2 is YSLEER. The CDR3 DNA sequence: TGCGCCAGCAGCCAAGAGAATCAGGCTTCCTCCTACGAGCAGTACTTC. Residues: CASSQENQASSYEQYF.

This chain joins TRBV7-3 and TRBJ2-2; 9 nucleotides match TRBD2. With V trimmed by 0 bases and J by 2 bases, 1 base remained unmatched. Germline loops: CDR1 SGHTA, CDR2 FQGTGA. The CDR3 totals 16 residues. CDR3 amino acids: CASSLTSGGNTGELFF. The CDR3 DNA reads TGTGCCAGCAGCTTAACTAGCGGGGGAAACACCGGGGAGCTGTTTTTT.

The chain couples TRBV21-1 to TRBJ2-2; the D call TRBD1 from the table was never checked on the DNA. TRBV21-1 is recorded as a pseudogene. The CDR3 consists of 15 residues. The CDR3 loop is CASSNWTENTGELFF. The CDR3 DNA reads as TGTGCCAGCAGCAATTGGACAGAAAACACCGGGGAGCTGTTTTTT.

The chain links TRBV9 to TRBJ2-1; 8 nucleotides align to TRBD2. V shed 3 bases, J shed 3 bases, and the junction held 8 bases outside the gene matches. The CDR3 contains 16 residues. Germline CDR1 and CDR2: SGDLS and YYNGEE. The CDR3 spells CASSARLATGYNEQFF. CDR3 DNA: TGTGCCAGCAGCGCTAGACTAGCGACGGGCTACAATGAGCAGTTCTTC.

This rearrangement joins TRBV7-2 to TRBJ2-3; TRBD1 aligns across 8 bases. V gave up 5 bases and J gave up 2 bases; unmatched junction bases: 3. Germline V gene sequence: CDR1 SGHTA, CDR2 FQGNSA. CDR3 length equals 14 residues. CDR3 in amino acids: CASSPDRVTDTQYF. The CDR3 DNA sequence: TGTGCCAGCAGCCCGGACAGGGTCACAGATACGCAGTATTTT. Variable domain in full (rest from reference TRBV7-2 and TRBJ2-3): GAGVSQSPSNKVTEKGKDVELRCDPISGHTALYWYRQSLGQGLEFLIYFQGNSAPDKSGLPSDRFSAERTGGSVSTLTIQRTQQEDSAVYLCASSPDRVTDTQYFGPGTRLTVL.

The chain joins TRBV7-2 to TRBJ2-4; tentatively, D is TRBD1 (5 bases). Per the germline V gene, CDR1 is SGHTA and CDR2 is FQGNSA. The CDR3 length is 15 residues. Trimming removed 7 bases at V and 0 bases at J, with 13 bases between. CDR3 loop: CASTSAGIAKNIQYF. In DNA form, the CDR3 reads TGTGCCAGCACCTCTGCAGGGATAGCCAAAAACATTCAGTACTTC.

This clone was found once. The chain couples TRBV4-3 to TRBJ1-6, with TRBD1 as a possible D gene (6 bases). This CDR3 has 15 amino acids. Germline V gene sequence: CDR1 LGHNA, CDR2 YSLEER. V was pared by 1 base and J by 4 bases, with 8 bases between. CDR3 loop: CASSQGDTYNSPLHF. The DNA of the CDR3 is TGCGCCAGCAGCCAAGGGGACACTTATAATTCACCCCTCCACTTT.

The rearrangement uses TRBV28 and TRBJ2-7; TRBD1 matches at 9 bases. CDR1 is MDHEN and CDR2 is SYDVKM in the germline V gene. Trimming at V came to 10 bases and at J to 3 bases, leaving 10 bases not matched to a gene. This CDR3 contains 14 residues. CDR3 in DNA: TGTGCCACCGGAACCGGGACAGGGTTCTACGAGCAGTACTTC. Translated, it gives CATGTGTGFYEQYF.

The gene calls are TRBV11-2 and TRBJ2-7; 7 positions match TRBD1. The J segment lost 5 bases and the V segment lost 6 bases, leaving 7 bases of the junction unmatched. Germline CDR1 and CDR2: SGHAT and FQNNGV. The CDR3 is 13 residues long. The CDR3 reads CASRKTGVHEQYF. DNA for the CDR3: TGTGCCAGCAGGAAAACAGGGGTCCACGAGCAGTACTTC.

This sequence joins TRBV5-1 and TRBJ2-7, with 8 bases fitting TRBD2. Germline V CDR1 and CDR2: SGHRS, YFSETQ. This CDR3 is 14 amino acids long. The V segment lost 3 bases and the J segment 3 bases; nucleotides outside the gene matches: 5. The CDR3 reads CASSWSGGGYEQYF. The CDR3 nucleotides are TGCGCCAGCAGCTGGTCGGGGGGGGGCTACGAGCAGTACTTC.

The rearrangement links TRBV5-4 to TRBJ1-6, with no clear D. Looked up from germline, CDR1 is SGHNT and CDR2 is YYREEE (reference sequence). Trimming took 1 base from V and 7 from J, leaving 18 bases between them. The length of the CDR3 is 17 residues. CDR3 sequence (DNA): TGTGCCAGCAGCTTGTCCTGGTCGCGGCAACGAAATTCACCCCTCCACTTT. Encoded protein: CASSLSWSRQRNSPLHF.

V gene TRBV4-3 combines with J gene TRBJ2-1; the match to TRBD2 covers 9 bases. This CDR3 is built from 16 residues. V lost 4 bases to trimming and J lost 2 bases; unmatched junction nucleotides: 6. Germline loops: CDR1 LGHNA, CDR2 YSLEER. The DNA of the CDR3 is TGCGCCAGCAGCCTTTCCGGGACTAGCCCCTACAATGAGCAGTTCTTC. It codes for CASSLSGTSPYNEQFF.

This clone was observed a handful of times. The chain has TRBV18 and TRBJ1-1; a possible D gene is TRBD1 (6 bases). Germline assignment: CDR1 KGHSH and CDR2 LQKENI. Trimming pared 8 bases from V and 5 bases from J, leaving 12 bases between. There are 12 residues in the CDR3. The CDR3 coding sequence is TGTGCCAGCACCGGGGGGCTAACTGAAGCTTTCTTT. As protein: CASTGGLTEAFF.

V is TRBV28 and J is TRBJ1-1; no firm D call. The CDR3 sequence is 12 residues long. Looked up from germline, CDR1 is MDHEN and CDR2 is SYDVKM. V dropped 6 bases and J dropped 6 bases, with 11 bases sitting between them. CDR3 in DNA: TGTGCCAGCAGCTCACGACTTTCTGAAGCTTTCTTT. Its protein is CASSSRLSEAFF.

The chain couples TRBV5-4 to TRBJ2-7, with TRBD2 matching over 8 bases. The V gene's germline CDR1 is SGHNT and CDR2 YYREEE (reference sequence). After removal of 2 bases from V and 9 bases from J, the junction contained 13 bases not matched to a gene. There are 15 residues in the CDR3. DNA for the CDR3: TGTGCCAGCAGCTTATACGTGGCGGGAGGCCAAGGGCAGTACTTC. It is translated as CASSLYVAGGQGQYF. Filled out from reference TRBV5-4 and TRBJ2-7, the complete variable domain reads ETGVTQSPTHLIKTRGQQVTLRCSSQSGHNTVSWYQQALGQGPQFIFQYYREEENGRGNFPPRFSGLQFPNYSSELNVNALELDDSALYLCASSLYVAGGQGQYFGPGTRLTVT.

The CDR3 DNA sequence: TGTGCCAGCAGCACGCGTTATACAGATACGCAGTATTTT. Translating it yields CASSTRYTDTQYF. The V call is TRBV7-3, the J call TRBJ2-3, with D unclear. CDR1 and CDR2 from the germline V gene are SGHTA and FQGTGA. Trimming stripped 5 bases from V and 3 bases from J, with 9 bases between. This CDR3 is built from 13 residues.

This clone was detected only once. The chain has TRBV6-5 and TRBJ2-1; 8 nucleotides line up with TRBD1. The trim removed 2 bases at V and 7 bases at J, leaving 7 bases unmatched. The CDR3 has 15 amino acids. Germline V gives CDR1 MNHEY, CDR2 SVGAGI. CDR3 sequence: CASSYGQGPLNEQFF. CDR3 coding DNA: TGTGCCAGCAGTTACGGACAGGGCCCCTTGAATGAGCAGTTCTTC.

The CDR3 loop reads CASSLAGQGHSGNTIYF. The CDR3 nucleotides are TGCGCCAGCAGCTTGGCGGGACAGGGCCACTCTGGAAACACCATATATTTT. The chain recombines TRBV5-1 with TRBJ1-3; 9 bases are a match to TRBD1. The CDR3 length is 17 residues. CDR1 is SGHRS and CDR2 is YFSETQ in the germline V gene. Unmatched junction bases numbered 4, after V lost 0 bases and J lost 0 bases.

This clone was picked up one time. This chain connects TRBV7-2 to TRBJ2-1; no clear D gene. With 3 bases removed from V and 9 bases from J, the gap between germline ends came to 9 bases. The CDR3 is 12 amino acids. Germline V gives CDR1 SGHTA, CDR2 FQGNSA. CDR3 DNA sequence: TGTGCCAGCAGCTTGTTTGGCGGTGAGCAGTTCTTC. Translation gives CASSLFGGEQFF.

The V and J genes are TRBV2 and TRBJ2-5, with 8 bases aligning to TRBD2. The J call is doubtful: the DNA matches TRBJ2-7 better. Germline-derived CDR1 and CDR2 are SNHLY and FYNNEI. This CDR3 comprises 14 residues. CDR3: CASSLGLDPYEQYF. CDR3 nucleotide sequence: TGTGCCAGCAGCTTGGGACTAGACCCCTACGAGCAGTACTTC.

For this clone: The sample has other DNA sequences that encode this CDR3 too. This chain joins TRBV5-4 and TRBJ2-7, with D uncertain. V dropped 4 bases and J dropped 0 bases, with 17 bases sitting between them. The CDR3 contains 16 residues. CDR1 SGHNT and CDR2 YYREEE come from the germline V gene (reference sequence). CDR3 in amino acids: CASSLAVRRSSYEQYF. The CDR3 DNA reads TGTGCCAGCAGCCTGGCGGTGCGTAGGAGCTCCTACGAGCAGTACTTC.

The chain carries TRBV6-5 and TRBJ1-1, with 7 bases matching TRBD1. V shed 6 bases, J shed 3 bases, and the junction held 10 bases outside the gene matches. This CDR3 comprises 15 residues. Germline assignment: CDR1 MNHEY and CDR2 SVGAGI. The CDR3 loop is CASRSGGQGHTEAFF. CDR3 nucleotides: TGTGCCAGCAGATCAGGGGGACAAGGCCACACTGAAGCTTTCTTT.

This clone has ten or more counts. The V gene is TRBV11-2, the J gene TRBJ2-2; a weak D match, TRBD1 (5 bases). The CDR3 spans 14 residues. V shed 5 bases and J shed 4 bases, with 11 bases lying between them. The germline V gene encodes CDR1 SGHAT and CDR2 FQNNGV. This CDR3 is CASSPAGPTGELFF. The CDR3 coding sequence is TGTGCCAGCAGCCCCGCAGGGCCCACCGGGGAGCTGTTTTTT. The full variable domain, rest sourced from reference TRBV11-2 and TRBJ2-2, is EAGVAQSPRYKIIEKRQSVAFWCNPISGHATLYWYQQILGQGPKLLIQFQNNGVVDDSQLPKDRFSAERLKGVDSTLKIQPAKLEDSAVYLCASSPAGPTGELFFGEGSRLTVL.

This clone turned up a few times. V gene TRBV27 combines with J gene TRBJ1-1; TRBD1 might be the D (6 bases). Trimming took off 3 bases at V and 8 bases at J, with 10 bases between the two ends. The germline V gene encodes CDR1 MNHEY and CDR2 SMNVEV (reference sequence). The CDR3 runs to 12 residues. The CDR3 loop reads CASSFTTGEAFF. CDR3 sequence (DNA): TGTGCCAGCAGTTTTACGACAGGCGAAGCTTTCTTT.

V gene TRBV6-1 combines with J gene TRBJ2-1; D is perhaps TRBD2 (5 bases). Trimming stripped 4 bases from V and 3 bases from J, with 7 bases between. The CDR3 extends over 13 amino acids. CDR1 MNHNS and CDR2 SASEGT come from the germline V gene. Written as DNA, the CDR3 is TGTGCCAGCAGTGTAGGACTCTACAATGAGCAGTTCTTC. Its translation: CASSVGLYNEQFF.

V and J are TRBV29-1 and TRBJ1-6, with D possibly being TRBD1 (5 bases). The CDR3 totals 13 residues. The V and J ends lost 6 bases and 10 bases respectively, with 16 bases between them. Germline assignment: CDR1 SQVTM and CDR2 ANQGSEA. CDR3 nucleotides: TGCAGCGTGGCACGGGGGGAGGGATCACCCCTCCACTTT. Its protein product is CSVARGEGSPLHF.

The chain is built from TRBV7-2 and TRBJ2-2; D unclear. V lost 4 bases and J 6 bases, leaving 9 bases between the germline ends. The germline V gene encodes CDR1 SGHTA and CDR2 FQGNSA. The CDR3 length is 13 residues. Written as DNA, the CDR3 is TGTGCCAGCAGCTACGAACTGTCCGGGGAGCTGTTTTTT. It yields the protein CASSYELSGELFF.

The genes are TRBV11-2 and TRBJ2-1, with D maybe TRBD2 (6 bases). Trimming took off 5 bases at V and 12 bases at J, with 26 bases between the two ends. Germline V gene lookup returns CDR1 SGHAT and CDR2 FQNNGV. CDR3 length equals 16 residues. The DNA of the CDR3 is TGTGCCAGCAGCCCTGGGGTAGGGACTTCCCCATTACGGCAGTTCTTC. Protein: CASSPGVGTSPLRQFF.

This clone appeared a few times. The chain recombines TRBV28 with TRBJ1-5; the D is unclear. V shed 6 bases and J shed 0 bases, with 15 bases lying between them. This CDR3 is built from 16 residues. Germline V lookup: CDR1 MDHEN, CDR2 SYDVKM. The CDR3 loop reads CASRRLRSPSNQPQHF. CDR3 sequence (DNA): TGTGCCAGCAGGCGACTAAGATCCCCTAGCAATCAGCCCCAGCATTTT.